These 19 T cell receptor beta chains were sequenced from one sample in a study of breast tumors, draining lymph nodes, adjacent tissues. TCRdb independently ran MiXCR on the multiplex PCR reads; one entry per CDR3 protein. The sample records approximately 180,000 distinct CDR3 sequences, 33% being singletons. Samples came from axillary lymph nodes draining the breast cancer. The sequenced sample consisted of axillary lymph node tissue. These receptors originate from a female donor with breast cancer. Some clones in this sample may be carry-over from other donors' samples.

This clonotype was counted ten times or more. The CDR3 region is CASSFSDRAFHEFF. The CDR3 DNA sequence: TGTGCCAGCAGCTTCTCCGACAGGGCTTTCCACGAGTTCTTC. The rearrangement links TRBV11-2 to TRBJ2-1; 7 bases are a match to TRBD1. This CDR3 is 14 amino acids long. The trim removed 3 bases at V and 14 bases at J, leaving 13 bases unmatched. Germline CDR1 SGHAT, CDR2 FQNNGV. The full variable domain, rest sourced from reference TRBV11-2 and TRBJ2-1, is EAGVAQSPRYKIIEKRQSVAFWCNPISGHATLYWYQQILGQGPKLLIQFQNNGVVDDSQLPKDRFSAERLKGVDSTLKIQPAKLEDSAVYLCASSFSDRAFHEFFGPGTRLTVL.

The chain combines TRBV6-6 with TRBJ1-1, with 8 bases matching TRBD1. This CDR3 comprises 16 residues. Germline lookup yields CDR1 MNHNY and CDR2 SVGAGI (reference sequence). V was clipped by 6 bases and J by 3 bases; unmatched bases: 12. Written as DNA, the CDR3 is TGTGCCAGCAGCCCTTACCAGGGGGCGCCTGACACTGAAGCTTTCTTT. This encodes CASSPYQGAPDTEAFF.

This clonotype was seen at least ten times. The chain links TRBV20-1 to TRBJ2-7, with 13 bases identical to TRBD2. V lost 5 bases to trimming and J lost 7 bases; unmatched junction nucleotides: 14. The CDR3 contains 16 residues. Germline CDR1 reads DFQATT; CDR2 reads SNEGSKA (reference sequence). This chain's CDR3 is CSAPRTSGGVLREQYF. CDR3 bases: TGCAGTGCTCCCCGGACTAGCGGGGGTGTCCTAAGGGAGCAGTACTTC.

There are many counts of this clonotype. The chain joins TRBV18 to TRBJ1-6; 8 bases map to TRBD1. With V trimmed by 6 bases and J by 8 bases, 9 bases remained unmatched. Germline CDR1 KGHSH, CDR2 LQKENI. CDR3 size: 15 residues. The CDR3 region is CASSQLRTGHSPLHF. CDR3 DNA: TGTGCCAGCTCCCAACTCCGGACAGGGCATTCACCCCTCCACTTT. Filled out from reference TRBV18 and TRBJ1-6, the complete variable domain reads NAGVMQNPRHLVRRRGQEARLRCSPMKGHSHVYWYRQLPEEGLKFMVYLQKENIIDESGMPKERFSAEFPKEGPSILRIQQVVRGDSAAYFCASSQLRTGHSPLHFGNGTRLTVT.

A note on this clonotype: A clone one base away is much larger, so this may be a read error. The V call is TRBV5-5, the J call TRBJ1-5; 7 nucleotides match TRBD1. The CDR3 runs 15 residues. Per germline, CDR1 SGHKS and CDR2 YYEKEE (reference sequence). The J segment lost 9 bases and the V segment lost 7 bases, leaving 16 bases of the junction unmatched. The CDR3 loop is CASSPEGAASGPQHF. CDR3 DNA sequence: TGTGCCAGCTCCCCTGAGGGGGCGGCCTCTGGGCCCCAGCATTTT.

This chain joins TRBV15 and TRBJ2-5; D is perhaps TRBD1 (8 bases). The CDR3 sequence is 17 residues long. Trimming took off 4 bases at V and 4 bases at J, with 22 bases between the two ends. CDR1 LNHNV and CDR2 YYDKDF come from the germline V gene (reference sequence). CDR3 in amino acids: CATSMGGGQVLGETQYF. CDR3 nucleotides: TGTGCCACCAGCATGGGGGGGGGACAGGTATTAGGAGAGACCCAGTACTTC. Looking up the rest from reference TRBV15 and TRBJ2-5 gives the full variable domain: DAMVIQNPRYQVTQFGKPVTLSCSQTLNHNVMYWYQQKSSQAPKLLFHYYDKDFNNEADTPDNFQSRRPNTSFCFLDIRSPGLGDTAMYLCATSMGGGQVLGETQYFGPGTRLLVL.

This clonotype was seen ten or more times. The V and J genes are TRBV5-1 and TRBJ1-6; D may be TRBD1 (5 bases). CDR1 is SGHRS and CDR2 is YFSETQ in the germline V gene. Trimming cost V 4 bases and J 7 bases, with 18 bases left between them. The CDR3 is made up of 16 amino acids. CDR3 bases: TGCGCCAGCAGCAAAATGGGCGGGACGGGGAATTCACCCCTCCACTTT. It translates to CASSKMGGTGNSPLHF.

A word on this clonotype: The missing conserved phenylalanine or tryptophan at the end of this CDR3 makes a read error likely. No DNA is shown, since the ends of the CDR3 on it are uncertain; the CDR3 is the one TCRdb lists. The chain carries TRBV12-3 or TRBV12-4 and TRBJ1-2; TRBD1 is the table's D call, not checked against the DNA. A total of 10 residues make up the CDR3, ends included. The CDR3 sequence is CASSPGQGVN.

This clonotype was counted at least ten times. For the CDR3, the DNA is TGCGCCAGCAGCTTGGAAGAGACCCAGTACTTC. Amino acids: CASSLEETQYF. The rearrangement uses TRBV5-1 and TRBJ2-5, with D unresolved. Germline loops: CDR1 SGHRS, CDR2 YFSETQ. The CDR3 length is 11 residues. Trimming took 0 bases from V and 3 from J, leaving 0 bases between them.

A remark on this clonotype: A read error may explain this, as a much larger clone is one base away. The conserved phenylalanine or tryptophan normally closing the CDR3 is absent here, so this likely arose from a read error. The chain recombines TRBV19 with TRBJ2-1, with 8 bases matching TRBD2. Germline V lookup: CDR1 LNHDA, CDR2 SQIVND (reference sequence). V shed 2 bases, J shed 6 bases, and the junction held 9 bases outside the gene matches. The CDR3 is 16 amino acids. CDR3 in amino acids: CASSIIGAGVFNEQFS. The CDR3 DNA sequence: TGTGCCAGTAGTATAATAGGAGCGGGAGTCTTCAATGAGCAGTTCTCC.

About this clonotype itself: The junction does not match germline at one end; this may be a read error. The chain joins TRBV19 to TRBJ1-6; D might be TRBD1 (6 bases). Germline V CDR1 and CDR2: LNHDA, SQIVND (reference sequence). The CDR3 is made up of 20 amino acids. CDR3 nucleotide sequence: TGTGCCAGTGCCCTAGGGGGTCCAGGGACCCCCAGCTCCTACAATTCACCCCTCCACTTT. Amino acid sequence: CASALGGPGTPSSYNSPLHF.

This clonotype showed up many times. The J gene is TRBJ2-3, the V gene TRBV30; D remains ambiguous. V lost 2 bases to trimming and J lost 2 bases, with 8 bases between them. Germline values: CDR1 GTSNPN, CDR2 SVGIG (reference sequence). The CDR3 runs 13 residues. Written as DNA, the CDR3 is TGTGCCTGGAGTTTCGGCACCACAGATACGCAGTATTTT. Translating gives CAWSFGTTDTQYF.

In its sample, this clonotype was seen many times. The V and J genes are TRBV5-1 and TRBJ2-7, with a weak D call TRBD1 (7 bases). Germline CDR1 SGHRS, CDR2 YFSETQ. V was pared by 4 bases and J by 6 bases, with 14 bases between. This CDR3 comprises 13 residues. The DNA for the CDR3 is TGCGCCAGCAGCGGAGGGACAGATAGCGAGCAGTACTTC. Encoded protein: CASSGGTDSEQYF.

This clonotype was seen repeatedly, ten times or more. The genes are TRBV5-5 and TRBJ2-3, with 8 bases that match TRBD1. Per the germline V gene, CDR1 is SGHKS and CDR2 is YYEKEE (reference sequence). The CDR3 is made up of 14 amino acids. The J segment lost 4 bases and the V segment lost 2 bases, leaving 3 bases of the junction unmatched. In nucleotides, the CDR3 is TGTGCCAGCAGCTTAGGACAGGGAGCAGATACGCAGTATTTT. Protein: CASSLGQGADTQYF.

This clonotype has a count of ten or more. V and J are TRBV5-1 and TRBJ2-3; possibly TRBD2 for D (6 bases). The CDR3 contains 16 residues. CDR1 and CDR2 from the germline V gene are SGHRS and YFSETQ. The germline V and J ends were trimmed by 5 bases and 0 bases, with 16 bases remaining between them. CDR3 sequence: CASRVGRGASTDTQYF. CDR3 bases: TGCGCCAGCAGGGTGGGGCGGGGTGCTAGCACAGATACGCAGTATTTT.

This clonotype was found a few times. A clone one base away is much larger, so this may be a read error. The V and J genes are TRBV20-1 and TRBJ1-2; TRBD1 might be the D (5 bases). V was cut by 6 bases and J by 7 bases, with 21 bases left in between. CDR3 length equals 14 residues. The germline gives CDR1 DFQATT, CDR2 SNEGSKA (reference sequence). For the CDR3, the DNA is TGCAGTGCCCCCGGAGAGGGGAGTTTCTCTGGCTACACCTTC. This translates into CSAPGEGSFSGYTF.

This clonotype was counted a single time. V usage is TRBV6-5 and J usage is TRBJ1-3; D perhaps matches TRBD1 (5 bases). V was shortened by 8 bases and J by 2 bases, with 13 bases between the two germline ends. Germline CDR1 is MNHEY and CDR2 is SVGAGI. The CDR3 extends over 14 amino acids. As DNA, the CDR3 is TGTGCCAGCGGATTGAAGGGGACTGGAAACACCATATATTTT. This encodes CASGLKGTGNTIYF.

This clonotype was observed at least ten times. The chain joins TRBV19 to TRBJ2-1, with 9 positions matching TRBD2. V gave up 5 bases and J gave up 0 bases; unmatched junction bases: 5. In germline, CDR1 is LNHDA, CDR2 SQIVND (reference sequence). The CDR3 sequence is 16 residues long. DNA of the CDR3: TGTGCCAGTAGTCCTATAGCGGGAGCCTCCTACAATGAGCAGTTCTTC. This sequence encodes CASSPIAGASYNEQFF.

This clonotype was recorded many times. The germline gene is not matched at one end of the junction; a read error may be the cause. The chain has TRBV5-4 and TRBJ1-2; D remains ambiguous. This CDR3 region has 13 residues. Looked up from germline, CDR1 is SGHNT and CDR2 is YYREEE (reference sequence). CDR3 loop: CASSLDADYGYTF. The CDR3 bases are TGTGCCAGCAGTTTGGACGCGGACTATGGCTACACCTTC. Combining the CDR3 with reference TRBV5-4 and TRBJ1-2 gives the whole variable domain ETGVTQSPTHLIKTRGQQVTLRCSSQSGHNTVSWYQQALGQGPQFIFQYYREEENGRGNFPPRFSGLQFPNYSSELNVNALELDDSALYLCASSLDADYGYTFGSGTRLTVV.